These 3 T cell receptor beta chains came from one sample sequenced in a study of T cells expressing NK-cell markers (dated by TCRdb to between 2020 and 2021). To prepare the library, 5' RACE was applied. The sample was run on an Illumina HiSeq 2000. TCRdb reanalyzed the reads, keeping one entry per CDR3 protein sequence and omitting DNA. The table for this sample lists some 280,000 distinct CDR3 sequences. The ten top clones hold roughly 0.4% of the sample. The sequenced material came from blood T cells: a sorted CD56 or NKG2C T cell subset, CD4+ or CD8+ T cells, or bulk PBMC T cells (not recorded which). The receptors here all came from a man aged 18-30 years in good health. Donor details come from another sample of the same person, matched by shared clones.

The gene calls are TRBV29-1 and TRBJ2-7. In germline, CDR1 is SQVTM, CDR2 ANQGSEA. This CDR3 is 13 amino acids long. This CDR3 reads CSVGNRSPYEQYF.

CDR3 sequence: CASSLITGTGQETQYF. V and J are TRBV7-2 and TRBJ2-5; lacking DNA, the TRBD1 call made by TCRdb goes unchecked. The CDR3 loop spans 16 amino acids. From germline, CDR1 is SGHTA and CDR2 FQGNSA.

The chain employs TRBV11-1 and TRBJ2-5; TCRdb gives TRBD2 as the D gene, but with no DNA this cannot be confirmed. CDR3 length: 19 amino acids. The germline CDR1 and CDR2 sequences are SGHAT and FQDESV (reference sequence). CDR3 protein: CASSLVARSGAGVSETQYF. The variable domain in full, completed from reference TRBV11-1 and TRBJ2-5, reads EAEVAQSPRYKITEKSQAVAFWCDPISGHATLYWYRQILGQGPELLVQFQDESVVDDSQLPKDRFSAERLKGVDSTLKIQPAELGDSAMYLCASSLVARSGAGVSETQYFGPGTRLLVL.